This TCR beta chain was recovered during a study of T-cell memory formation after mild COVID-19. Findings and caveats of the study: The pre-infection memory compartment contained some responding clones, suggesting cross-reactive memory joined. Among contracting clones, CD4+ were mainly CM/EM and CD8+ enriched in EMRA.

This clonotype was recorded at least ten times. Antigen: not known. The 5'RACE method, run with constant-segment primers, produced TCR alpha and TCR beta cDNA libraries (carrying sample barcodes and UMIs). One entry per CDR3 protein results from TCRdb running MiXCR on the 5' RACE reads. Of roughly 200,000 distinct CDR3 sequences listed, over 7.5% are singletons. CDR3 length: 13 amino acids. The ends were cut back, 4 bases at V and 7 bases at J, with 8 bases in the middle. Germline lookup yields CDR1 MGHRA and CDR2 YSYEKL. This chain links TRBV4-1 with TRBJ1-6, with unresolved D. Sequenced: PBMCs or a T cell subset sorted from them (not recorded which). This receptor was taken from a man between 18 and 35 years old who had mild COVID-19 (a few samples of this study predate the infection). Cell type and time point are not known. CDR3 in DNA: TGCGCCAGCAGCCCGGGCGGGAATTCACCCCTCCACTTT. It encodes CASSPGGNSPLHF.